The clone carrying this T cell receptor beta chain has more than one count but fewer than ten. Its matching antigen is unknown. Libraries used 2 million unsorted PBMCs kept frozen in RNAlater. This sample stems from a study of neurological immune-mediated disorders. Germline V gene sequence: CDR1 SGHAT, CDR2 FQNNGV. This CDR3 spans 13 amino acids. The V end lost 0 bases, the J end lost 10 bases, and 10 bases lay between the germline ends. The study's findings and limits: The study phylogenetically grouped the repertoires of 18 of 34 multiple sclerosis patients into one related-CDR3 cluster, a possible signature.

TCRdb itself ran the 5' RACE reads through MiXCR, one entry per CDR3 protein. The sample includes more than 45,000 distinct CDR3 sequences, around 3.9% seen only once; the top ten take 1.6%. Source material: PBMCs. J is TRBJ2-1 and V is TRBV11-2; no definite D call. This sequence originates from a man under 40 with multiple sclerosis. CDR3 in DNA: TGTGCCAGCAGCTTAGATAACAGCCTAGAGCAGTTCTTC. The encoded protein is CASSLDNSLEQFF.